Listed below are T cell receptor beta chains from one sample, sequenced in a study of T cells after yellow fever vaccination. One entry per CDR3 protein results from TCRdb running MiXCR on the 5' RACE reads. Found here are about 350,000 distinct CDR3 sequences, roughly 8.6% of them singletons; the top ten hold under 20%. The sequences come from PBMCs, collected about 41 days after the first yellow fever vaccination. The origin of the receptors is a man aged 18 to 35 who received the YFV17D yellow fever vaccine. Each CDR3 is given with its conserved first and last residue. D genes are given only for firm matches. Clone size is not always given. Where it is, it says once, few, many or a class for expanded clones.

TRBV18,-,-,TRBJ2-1,CASSPSDGEQFF,TGTGCCAGCTCACCATCGGACGGTGAGCAGTTCTTC
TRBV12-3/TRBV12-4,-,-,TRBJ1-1,CASFHRGGTEAFF,TGTGCCAGTTTTCACCGAGGGGGCACTGAAGCTTTCTTT
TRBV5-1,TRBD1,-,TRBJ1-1,CASSWTGATNTEAFF,TGCGCCAGCAGCTGGACAGGGGCCACGAACACTGAAGCTTTCTTT
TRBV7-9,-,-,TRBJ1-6,CASSTGVWSPLHF,TGTGCCAGCAGCACAGGTGTTTGGTCACCCCTCCACTTT
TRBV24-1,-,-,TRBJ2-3,CATSDRAGRSDEADTQYF,TGTGCCACCAGTGATAGGGCAGGGAGGAGTGATGAGGCAGATACGCAGTATTTT
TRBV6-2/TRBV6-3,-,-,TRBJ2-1,CASGRSSYNEQFF,TGTGCCAGCGGCAGGAGCTCCTACAATGAGCAGTTCTTC
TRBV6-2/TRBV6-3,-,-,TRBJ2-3,CASGGAHTQYF,TGTGCCAGCGGGGGGGCCCATACGCAGTATTTT
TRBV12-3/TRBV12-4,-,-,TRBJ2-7,CASSFGRVGDEQYF,TGTGCCAGCAGTTTTGGTCGAGTGGGGGACGAGCAGTACTTC
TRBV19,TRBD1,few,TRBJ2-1,CASSIGTGDNEQFF,TGTGCCAGTAGTATTGGGACAGGTGACAATGAGCAGTTCTTC
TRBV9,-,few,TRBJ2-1,CASSVATNNEQFF,TGTGCCAGCAGCGTAGCTACGAACAATGAGCAGTTCTTC
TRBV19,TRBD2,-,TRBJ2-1,CASGSGGSNEQFF,TGTGCCAGTGGTAGCGGGGGTAGCAATGAGCAGTTCTTC
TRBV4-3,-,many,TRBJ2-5,CASSQGTYQETQYF,TGCGCCAGCAGCCAGGGGACATACCAAGAGACCCAGTACTTC
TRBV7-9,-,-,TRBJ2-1,CASSYYSDWHEQFF,TGTGCCAGCTCCTACTACTCCGATTGGCATGAGCAGTTCTTC
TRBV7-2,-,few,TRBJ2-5,CASSLKAGHQETQYF,TGTGCCAGCAGCTTAAAAGCGGGCCACCAAGAGACCCAGTACTTC
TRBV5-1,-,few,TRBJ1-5,CASAPRPNGQNSNQPQHF,TGCGCCAGCGCCCCCCGACCTAATGGTCAGAATAGCAATCAGCCCCAGCATTTT
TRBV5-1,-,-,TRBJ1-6,CASSFIGLENSPLHF,TGCGCCAGCAGCTTTATTGGGCTTGAAAATTCACCCCTCCACTTT